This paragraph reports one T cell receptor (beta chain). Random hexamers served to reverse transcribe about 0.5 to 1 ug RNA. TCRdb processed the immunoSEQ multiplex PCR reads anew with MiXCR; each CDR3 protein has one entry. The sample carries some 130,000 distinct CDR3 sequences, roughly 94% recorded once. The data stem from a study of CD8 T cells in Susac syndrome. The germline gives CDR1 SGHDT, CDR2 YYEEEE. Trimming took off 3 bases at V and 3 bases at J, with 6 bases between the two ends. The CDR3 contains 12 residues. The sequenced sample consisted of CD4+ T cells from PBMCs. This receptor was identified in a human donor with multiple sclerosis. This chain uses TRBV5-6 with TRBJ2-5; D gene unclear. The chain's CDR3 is CASSWVKETQYF. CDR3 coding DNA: TGTGCCAGCAGCTGGGTCAAAGAGACCCAGTACTTC.